The present entry profiles one T cell receptor (beta chain) with its context. These data come from a study of blood T cell repertoires in COVID-19. Across the study: Spain, Italy and the United States supplied samples that represented acute and convalescent COVID-19. T cells, B-cell-depleted T cells, or PBMCs provided the cDNA or gDNA that served as material.

In the source study's methods: Estimated nucleated cell counts came from reference gene primer amplification. Method: immunoSEQ multiplex PCR; TCRdb's copy keeps in-frame clones and lacks some. V and J calls and clone size are those listed in that table; D and trimming were worked out from the DNA. Here the sample spans approximately 410,000 clones, approximately 90% being singletons. This CDR3 is 15 amino acids long. Germline CDR1 SGHAT, CDR2 FQNNGV. V lost 0 bases and J 8 bases, leaving 14 bases between the germline ends. Sequencing used peripheral blood. The chain joins TRBV11-2 to TRBJ2-1; D not certain. This sequence was found in a woman aged 25-40 years with active or convalescent COVID-19. The CDR3 DNA reads as TGTGCCAGCAGCTTAGAGTACGGAGAGGTCGATGAGCAGTTCTTC. Its translation is CASSLEYGEVDEQFF.